A single sample is the source of the 18 T cell receptor beta chains below, sequenced in a study of shared clonotypes between healthy human individuals. In the naive CD8 group, cells lacked CD45RO and were positively selected for CCR7, so terminally differentiated effector memory CD45RA+ cells were left out. Data came from immunoSEQ multiplex PCR; TCRdb stores just in-frame clones and leaves some out. The sample has about 2.1 million clones; about 92% are singletons. The sequenced sample was naive CD8+ T cells from PBMCs. Every receptor here comes from a man between 18 and 35 years old in good health. Some clones in this sample may be carry-over from other donors' samples.

The chain is built from TRBV13 and TRBJ2-7; no firm D call. The CDR3 covers 15 residues. Germline V lookup: CDR1 PRHDT, CDR2 FYEKMQ (reference sequence). Trimming removed 5 bases at V and 0 bases at J, with 14 bases between. The CDR3 loop reads CASSAGWANSYEQYF. CDR3 in DNA: TGTGCCAGCAGCGCCGGTTGGGCCAACTCCTACGAGCAGTACTTC.

The chain has TRBV5-6 and TRBJ2-1; D not resolved. V lost 3 bases to trimming and J lost 6 bases, with 7 bases between them. The germline V gene has CDR1 SGHDT and CDR2 YYEEEE. The CDR3 runs 12 residues. Here the CDR3 reads CASSYPGNEQFF. CDR3 DNA: TGTGCCAGCAGCTATCCAGGCAATGAGCAGTTCTTC.

The chain combines TRBV15 with TRBJ2-5; 7 positions match TRBD2. V gave up 5 bases and J gave up 2 bases; unmatched junction bases: 5. There are 14 residues in the CDR3. Germline assignment: CDR1 LNHNV and CDR2 YYDKDF (reference sequence). CDR3 sequence: CATSLTSEQETQYF. Here the CDR3 DNA reads TGTGCCACCAGCCTAACTAGCGAACAAGAGACCCAGTACTTC.

A single count supports this clone. The rearrangement joins TRBV9 to TRBJ2-5, with 7 bases that match TRBD2. V lost 4 bases to trimming and J lost 2 bases; unmatched junction nucleotides: 5. The CDR3 has 14 residues. Germline V gene sequence: CDR1 SGDLS, CDR2 YYNGEE. The CDR3 sequence: CASSSGLDQETQYF. The CDR3 coding sequence is TGTGCCAGCAGCTCCGGACTAGATCAAGAGACCCAGTACTTC.

Regarding this clone: Other DNA variants within this sample encode the same CDR3. This chain joins TRBV6-5 and TRBJ2-7, with D possibly being TRBD1 (6 bases). The V and J ends lost 2 bases and 5 bases respectively, with 13 bases between them. The CDR3 sequence is 14 residues long. Looked up from germline, CDR1 is MNHEY and CDR2 is SVGAGI. Written as DNA, the CDR3 is TGTGCCAGCAGTTACGTGGGGGCGAGAGACGAGCAGTACTTC. Protein sequence: CASSYVGARDEQYF.

This chain connects TRBV9 to TRBJ2-2; D not resolved. CDR3 length equals 16 residues. From germline, CDR1 is SGDLS and CDR2 YYNGEE. V dropped 4 bases and J dropped 0 bases, with 13 bases sitting between them. The CDR3 nucleotides read TGTGCCAGCAGCCCACCGGCAGGAGCGAACACCGGGGAGCTGTTTTTT. This translates into CASSPPAGANTGELFF.

The chain couples TRBV7-3 to TRBJ1-1; D might be TRBD1 (6 bases). This CDR3 region has 13 residues. Trimming stripped 1 base from V and 6 bases from J, with 9 bases between. Germline-derived CDR1 and CDR2 are SGHTA and FQGTGA. The CDR3 loop reads CASSLIGGPEAFF. The CDR3, as DNA: TGTGCCAGCAGCTTAATCGGGGGGCCTGAAGCTTTCTTT.

The chain carries TRBV6-5 and TRBJ1-5; D remains ambiguous. Germline V gene data show CDR1 as MNHEY and CDR2 as SVGAGI. The V gene lost 3 bases and the J gene lost 7 bases, with 10 bases spanning the gap. The CDR3 loop spans 13 amino acids. In DNA form, the CDR3 reads TGTGCCAGCAGTTATGTGCAAGGGCAGCCCCAGCATTTT. This encodes CASSYVQGQPQHF.

The J gene is TRBJ2-1, the V gene TRBV9; 9 bases agree with TRBD2. The germline V gene has CDR1 SGDLS and CDR2 YYNGEE. The junction had 11 bases not matched to a gene; V was cut back by 7 bases and J by 9 bases. The CDR3 loop spans 14 amino acids. CDR3 sequence: CASARLAGWGEQFF. CDR3 nucleotides: TGTGCCAGCGCACGGCTAGCGGGATGGGGTGAGCAGTTCTTC.

The rearrangement links TRBV7-2 to TRBJ2-7, with D possibly matching TRBD2 (6 bases). Germline V gene data show CDR1 as SGHTA and CDR2 as FQGNSA. The CDR3 length is 15 residues. V was pared by 5 bases and J by 6 bases, with 20 bases between. In nucleotides, the CDR3 is TGTGCCAGCAGCCCTCGGGACTCGAAGAGGGCCGAGCAGTACTTC. Translating gives CASSPRDSKRAEQYF.

This clone was counted between two and nine times. The rearrangement joins TRBV30 to TRBJ1-2; no definite D call. This CDR3 is built from 11 residues. Germline assignment: CDR1 GTSNPN and CDR2 SVGIG (reference sequence). V lost 2 bases to trimming and J lost 11 bases, with 12 bases between them. CDR3 nucleotide sequence: TGTGCCTGGAGTCCCCGTCAAAGGTACACCTTC. Its translation: CAWSPRQRYTF.

The rearrangement links TRBV2 to TRBJ2-7; 9 positions agree with TRBD2. Looked up from germline, CDR1 is SNHLY and CDR2 is FYNNEI. The CDR3 loop spans 14 amino acids. With V trimmed by 7 bases and J by 3 bases, 7 bases remained unmatched. In nucleotides, the CDR3 is TGTGCCAGCATTGGACTAGCGTCGCTCTACGAGCAGTACTTC. Translated: CASIGLASLYEQYF.

The J gene is TRBJ2-2, the V gene TRBV6-5; TRBD1 aligns across 9 bases. The CDR3 has 15 amino acids. The V gene's germline CDR1 is MNHEY and CDR2 SVGAGI. The junction had 2 bases not matched to a gene; V was cut back by 5 bases and J by 1 base. CDR3 DNA sequence: TGTGCCAGCAGTCAGGACAGGGGGAACACCGGGGAGCTGTTTTTT. Translation: CASSQDRGNTGELFF.

This chain connects TRBV2 to TRBJ2-1; 14 bases are shared with TRBD2. The V gene end was trimmed by 5 bases and the J gene end by 6 bases; junction bases not matched to a gene: 9. CDR3 length: 17 residues. Germline V gene sequence: CDR1 SNHLY, CDR2 FYNNEI. The CDR3, as DNA: TGTGCCAGCAGTAGACTAGCGGGAGGGCCTCCACTCAATGAGCAGTTCTTC. Protein sequence: CASSRLAGGPPLNEQFF.

In this sample, this clone turned up once. The chain employs TRBV5-8 and TRBJ2-1; D gene unclear. Trimming shortened V by 0 bases and J by 4 bases, and 8 bases separated the two germline ends. Looked up from germline, CDR1 is SGHTS and CDR2 is YDEGEE. This CDR3 spans 14 amino acids. CDR3 in amino acids: CASSLGQIYNEQFF. CDR3 nucleotide sequence: TGTGCCAGCAGCTTGGGTCAGATTTACAATGAGCAGTTCTTC. The full variable domain, in which reference TRBV5-8 and TRBJ2-1 provide the parts outside the CDR3, is EAGVTQSPTHLIKTRGQQATLRCSPISGHTSVYWYQQALGLGLQFLLWYDEGEERNRGNFPPRFSGRQFPNYSSELNVNALELEDSALYLCASSLGQIYNEQFFGPGTRLTVL.

The CDR3 loop is CASSFIGPIEAFF. CDR3 in DNA: TGTGCCAGCAGCTTTATAGGGCCGATTGAAGCTTTCTTT. This chain joins TRBV11-2 and TRBJ1-1, with D unresolved. The ends were cut back, 3 bases at V and 7 bases at J, with 12 bases in the middle. From germline, CDR1 is SGHAT and CDR2 FQNNGV. This CDR3 region has 13 residues.

This clone occurred once. The chain links TRBV5-4 to TRBJ2-3, with D hard to call. V was shortened by 1 base and J by 8 bases, with 11 bases between the two germline ends. Germline V CDR1 and CDR2: SGHNT, YYREEE (reference sequence). The CDR3 runs to 13 residues. In DNA, the CDR3 is TGTGCCAGCAGCTTGACTGAGCCCGGTACGCAGTATTTT. It translates to CASSLTEPGTQYF.

This chain links TRBV27 with TRBJ2-7; 7 positions match TRBD2. J was trimmed by 4 bases and V by 2 bases; bases with no gene match: 5. The CDR3 consists of 14 residues. From germline, CDR1 is MNHEY and CDR2 SMNVEV (reference sequence). This chain's CDR3 is CASSLNAGDYEQYF. In DNA form, the CDR3 reads TGTGCCAGCAGTTTAAATGCGGGAGATTACGAGCAGTACTTC.